This T cell receptor (beta chain) emerged from a study of graft-versus-host responses after intestinal transplantation. Comment on this clone: Its target is unknown.

After removal of 6 bases from V and 7 bases from J, the junction contained 11 bases not matched to a gene. The CDR3 consists of 16 residues. The germline CDR1 and CDR2 sequences are MDHEN and SYDVKM. The protocol was immunoSEQ multiplex PCR, while the TCRdb copy is restricted to in-frame clones and leaves out a portion. The sample shows 70,000 or so clones, approximately 87% of them seen only once. The gene calls are TRBV28 and TRBJ2-3; 12 bases match TRBD2. The TCR originated in a human donor who was the organ donor for an intestinal transplant. The sample consisted of unstimulated CD4+ T cells sorted from spleen or lymph node cells, taken before transplant. The CDR3 sequence: CASRNDLAGGRNTQYF. CDR3 nucleotides: TGTGCCAGCAGGAACGATCTAGCGGGGGGGCGTAATACGCAGTATTTT.